These 32 T cell receptor beta chains share one sample of origin, sequenced in a study of blood T cell repertoires in COVID-19. TCRdb's copy holds only in-frame clones and misses some; the assay was immunoSEQ multiplex PCR. The sample lists some 150,000 clones; about nine tenths were seen once. The sample comprised peripheral blood. The origin of the receptors is a woman between 50 and 59 years old with acute or convalescent COVID-19.

The genes are TRBV3-1 (or the pseudogene TRBV3-2) and TRBJ1-2; D unresolved. In germline, CDR1 is LGHDT, CDR2 YNNKEL (reference sequence). There are 15 residues in the CDR3. The ends were cut back, 0 bases at V and 7 bases at J, with 15 bases in the middle. The CDR3 spells CASSQDYGSGCGYTF. The CDR3 DNA follows: TGTGCCAGCAGCCAAGATTACGGGTCCGGCTGTGGCTACACCTTC.

Only one count was recorded for this clone. The chain couples TRBV7-2 to TRBJ2-7; 8 nucleotides agree with TRBD2. The germline V gene encodes CDR1 SGHTA and CDR2 FQGNSA. The CDR3 has 14 residues. The V gene end was trimmed by 3 bases and the J gene end by 2 bases; junction bases not matched to a gene: 3. The DNA for the CDR3 is TGTGCCAGCAGCTTCGGGCGGGAGGCCTACGAGCAGTACTTC. This codes for CASSFGREAYEQYF.

In nucleotides, the CDR3 is TGCAGTGCTAGTGGCCTAGCGGGAACTTACGAGCAGTACTTC. Translated: CSASGLAGTYEQYF. The chain carries TRBV20-1 and TRBJ2-7; 9 bases match TRBD2. The V segment lost 3 bases and the J segment 4 bases; nucleotides outside the gene matches: 7. Per the germline V gene, CDR1 is DFQATT and CDR2 is SNEGSKA (reference sequence). This CDR3 contains 14 residues.

The chain combines TRBV9 with TRBJ1-2; TRBD1 aligns across 9 bases. The CDR3 has 15 amino acids. Germline CDR1 reads SGDLS; CDR2 reads YYNGEE. The V segment lost 0 bases and the J segment 2 bases; nucleotides outside the gene matches: 2. The CDR3 nucleotides read TGTGCCAGCAGCGTAGGAACAGGGGGCAACTATGGCTACACCTTC. Its translation: CASSVGTGGNYGYTF. The full variable domain, its missing parts supplied by reference TRBV9 and TRBJ1-2, is DSGVTQTPKHLITATGQRVTLRCSPRSGDLSVYWYQQSLDQGLQFLIQYYNGEERAKGNILERFSAQQFPDLHSELNLSSLELGDSALYFCASSVGTGGNYGYTFGSGTRLTVV.

This chain connects TRBV7-2 to TRBJ2-7, with D possibly matching TRBD2 (5 bases). Germline CDR1 and CDR2: SGHTA and FQGNSA. The CDR3 has 13 amino acids. The germline V and J ends were trimmed by 4 bases and 1 base, with 8 bases remaining between them. The DNA for the CDR3 is TGTGCCAGCAGCTGGCGGGCTTCCTACGAGCAGTACTTC. Its protein product is CASSWRASYEQYF.

V and J are TRBV11-2 and TRBJ2-2, with D perhaps TRBD2 (6 bases). Per the germline V gene, CDR1 is SGHAT and CDR2 is FQNNGV. CDR3 length: 16 residues. V gave up 1 base and J gave up 3 bases, with 12 bases separating them. The CDR3 here is CASSLGVGGDTGELFF. The CDR3 nucleotides read TGTGCCAGCAGCTTAGGTGTTGGCGGGGACACCGGGGAGCTGTTTTTT.

J is TRBJ2-2 and V is TRBV12-3 or TRBV12-4; TRBD1 is a possible D gene (6 bases). V lost 3 bases to trimming and J lost 11 bases, with 13 bases between them. This CDR3 region has 13 residues. CDR3 bases: TGTGCCAGCAGTTTGGCCGGGACACTTGAGCTGTTTTTT. Encoded protein: CASSLAGTLELFF.

The chain carries TRBV27 and TRBJ2-7; TRBD2 matches 14 bases. V shed 5 bases, J shed 2 bases, and the junction held 5 bases outside the gene matches. Germline lookup yields CDR1 MNHEY and CDR2 SMNVEV (reference sequence). CDR3 length: 16 residues. CDR3 sequence (DNA): TGTGCCAGCAGTCCGGGACTAGCGGGAGTCGCCTACGAGCAGTACTTC. This gives the protein CASSPGLAGVAYEQYF.

This clone was recorded many times. The chain employs TRBV3-1 (or the pseudogene TRBV3-2) and TRBJ2-4, with 8 bases that match TRBD1. There are 16 residues in the CDR3. The germline gives CDR1 LGHDT, CDR2 YNNKEL (reference sequence). J lost 0 bases, V lost 0 bases, and 1 base had no gene match. The CDR3 here is CASSQDRGLAKNIQYF. The CDR3, as DNA: TGTGCCAGCAGCCAAGACAGGGGGCTAGCCAAAAACATTCAGTACTTC.

CDR3 sequence reads: CAISEKRNVPTDTQYF. DNA of the CDR3: TGTGCCATCAGTGAGAAGAGGAACGTGCCCACAGATACGCAGTATTTT. The chain links TRBV10-3 to TRBJ2-3, with D unclear. The CDR3 sequence is 16 residues long. Germline V CDR1 and CDR2: ENHRY, SYGVKD. With 2 bases removed from V and 2 bases from J, the gap between germline ends came to 14 bases.

This rearrangement joins TRBV6-5 to TRBJ1-2; TRBD1 aligns across 9 bases. The junction had 10 bases not matched to a gene; V was cut back by 6 bases and J by 8 bases. The germline gives CDR1 MNHEY, CDR2 SVGAGI. CDR3 length equals 14 residues. The CDR3 region is CASRQPGQGNGYTF. The CDR3, as DNA: TGTGCCAGCAGACAACCGGGACAGGGTAACGGCTACACCTTC.

A single count supports this clone. This rearrangement joins TRBV5-1 to TRBJ2-2, with a weak D call TRBD1 (5 bases). With 1 base removed from V and 3 bases from J, the gap between germline ends came to 10 bases. The length of the CDR3 is 15 residues. Looked up from germline, CDR1 is SGHRS and CDR2 is YFSETQ. The CDR3 nucleotides read TGCGCCAGCAGCTTGCAGGGTGCCGACACCGGGGAGCTGTTTTTT. Protein: CASSLQGADTGELFF.

V usage is TRBV3-1 (or the pseudogene TRBV3-2) and J usage is TRBJ2-7; TRBD2 matches at 7 bases. J lost 6 bases, V lost 2 bases, and 10 bases had no gene match. CDR1 is LGHDT, CDR2 YNNKEL, per germline (reference sequence). The length of the CDR3 is 15 residues. The CDR3 here is CASSQYRDGGFEQYF. The DNA of the CDR3 is TGTGCCAGCAGCCAATACCGGGACGGGGGGTTCGAGCAGTACTTC.

This clone appeared a few times. This chain links TRBV7-9 with TRBJ2-2; 7 nucleotides agree with TRBD2. J lost 4 bases, V lost 5 bases, and 10 bases had no gene match. Germline V CDR1 and CDR2: SEHNR, FQNEAQ (reference sequence). The CDR3 has 16 amino acids. The CDR3 reads CASSPAASGVTGELFF. The CDR3 DNA reads as TGTGCCAGCAGCCCAGCGGCTAGCGGAGTCACCGGGGAGCTGTTTTTT.

The chain joins TRBV5-1 to TRBJ2-2; 12 nucleotides match TRBD1. V was pared by 6 bases and J by 6 bases, with 12 bases of the junction left unmatched. This CDR3 has 17 residues. Germline CDR1 reads SGHRS; CDR2 reads YFSETQ. The CDR3 is CASTLGGTGGTPGELFF. The CDR3 region has the DNA TGCGCCAGCACCCTTGGAGGGACAGGGGGCACCCCCGGGGAGCTGTTTTTT.

V usage is TRBV5-6 and J usage is TRBJ1-4; 7 nucleotides line up with TRBD1. This CDR3 is built from 13 residues. V was clipped by 4 bases and J by 7 bases; unmatched bases: 4. The germline V gene encodes CDR1 SGHDT and CDR2 YYEEEE. CDR3 region: CASSDRVGEKLFF. CDR3 DNA sequence: TGTGCCAGCAGCGACAGGGTGGGTGAAAAACTGTTTTTT. Variable domain in full (rest from reference TRBV5-6 and TRBJ1-4): DAGVTQSPTHLIKTRGQQVTLRCSPKSGHDTVSWYQQALGQGPQFIFQYYEEEERQRGNFPDRFSGHQFPNYSSELNVNALLLGDSALYLCASSDRVGEKLFFGSGTQLSVL.

This rearrangement joins TRBV2 to TRBJ2-7, with 7 bases that match TRBD2. The germline V gene has CDR1 SNHLY and CDR2 FYNNEI. CDR3 size: 15 residues. The V gene end was trimmed by 3 bases and the J gene end by 2 bases; junction bases not matched to a gene: 7. The CDR3 sequence: CASSDGGSATYEQYF. In nucleotides, the CDR3 is TGTGCCAGCAGTGACGGCGGGAGTGCTACCTACGAGCAGTACTTC.

The chain employs TRBV5-1 and TRBJ1-2; 9 nucleotides line up with TRBD1. CDR1 is SGHRS, CDR2 YFSETQ, per germline. The V segment lost 3 bases and the J segment 1 base; nucleotides outside the gene matches: 10. This CDR3 has 17 amino acids. The CDR3 region has the DNA TGCGCCAGCAGCTCCACTACACGACAGGGGGGTAACTATGGCTACACCTTC. Translating gives CASSSTTRQGGNYGYTF.

The chain combines TRBV27 with TRBJ2-1, with D possibly TRBD2 on 6 matching bases. Trimming removed 5 bases at V and 3 bases at J, with 11 bases between. The CDR3 loop spans 14 amino acids. Germline assignment: CDR1 MNHEY and CDR2 SMNVEV (reference sequence). CDR3 DNA sequence: TGTGCCAGCAGTCCCGGGGGAAACTACAATGAGCAGTTCTTC. This translates into CASSPGGNYNEQFF.

The chain recombines TRBV27 with TRBJ2-3; 9 bases agree with TRBD2. There are 16 residues in the CDR3. In germline, CDR1 is MNHEY, CDR2 SMNVEV (reference sequence). V was pared by 2 bases and J by 2 bases, with 5 bases of the junction left unmatched. The CDR3 coding sequence is TGTGCCAGCAGTTTACGTCTAGCGGGGTTCACAGATACGCAGTATTTT. Protein: CASSLRLAGFTDTQYF.

This chain links TRBV13 with TRBJ1-2, with D maybe TRBD1 (5 bases). Germline loops: CDR1 PRHDT, CDR2 FYEKMQ (reference sequence). Trimming took off 0 bases at V and 3 bases at J, with 8 bases between the two ends. CDR3 length equals 14 residues. Here the CDR3 reads CASSLGGVYYGYTF. The CDR3 DNA reads as TGTGCCAGCAGCTTAGGAGGGGTATACTATGGCTACACCTTC.

The chain has TRBV24-1 and TRBJ2-1, with TRBD2 as a possible D gene (5 bases). The V end lost 5 bases, the J end lost 7 bases, and 14 bases lay between the germline ends. CDR1 KGHDR and CDR2 SFDVKD come from the germline V gene. There are 14 residues in the CDR3. Here the CDR3 reads CATSAADGRNEQFF. The CDR3 nucleotides read TGTGCCACCAGTGCAGCGGATGGGCGGAATGAGCAGTTCTTC.

This sequence joins TRBV6-2 or TRBV6-3 and TRBJ2-3, with D maybe TRBD2 (6 bases). This CDR3 is built from 19 residues. Germline-derived CDR1 and CDR2 are MNHEY and SVGEGT. Trimming cost V 2 bases and J 0 bases, with 21 bases left between them. CDR3 residues: CASSYPSGMGGKSTDTQYF. DNA for the CDR3: TGTGCCAGCAGTTACCCCAGCGGAATGGGGGGTAAAAGCACAGATACGCAGTATTTT.

This sequence joins TRBV6-1 and TRBJ1-4; 9 bases line up with TRBD1. Losses at the gene ends were 2 bases for V and 4 bases for J; bases not matched to a gene: 5. The CDR3 sequence is 16 residues long. The germline V gene has CDR1 MNHNS and CDR2 SASEGT. In DNA form, the CDR3 reads TGTGCCAGCAGTGAAAGTAGACAGGGGGTTAATGAAAAACTGTTTTTT. This gives the protein CASSESRQGVNEKLFF.

This chain connects TRBV9 to TRBJ2-1; 8 bases agree with TRBD2. Per the germline V gene, CDR1 is SGDLS and CDR2 is YYNGEE. J was trimmed by 5 bases and V by 0 bases; bases with no gene match: 4. The CDR3 runs 15 residues. The CDR3 nucleotides are TGTGCCAGCAGCGTAGCACGGGGGGGTCACAATGAGCAGTTCTTC. Encoded protein: CASSVARGGHNEQFF.

The V call is TRBV9, the J call TRBJ1-1; 7 nucleotides agree with TRBD1. Germline CDR1 SGDLS, CDR2 YYNGEE. This CDR3 has 15 residues. J was trimmed by 3 bases and V by 2 bases; bases with no gene match: 7. CDR3 residues: CASSVSTGSYTEAFF. The CDR3, as DNA: TGTGCCAGCAGCGTCTCGACAGGGTCCTACACTGAAGCTTTCTTT.

The rearrangement links TRBV12-3 or TRBV12-4 to TRBJ1-2; 7 bases line up with TRBD1. The CDR3 totals 13 residues. Losses at the gene ends were 7 bases for V and 8 bases for J; bases not matched to a gene: 10. DNA of the CDR3: TGTGCCAGCACCGAAGTAGTAGGGGGCGGCTACACCTTC. It encodes CASTEVVGGGYTF.

The chain is built from TRBV5-1 and TRBJ2-1; 7 bases map to TRBD1. The CDR3 extends over 16 amino acids. V trimming: 4 bases; J trimming: 1 base; junction bases outside the gene matches: 8. Germline values: CDR1 SGHRS, CDR2 YFSETQ. The CDR3 loop is CASSPRTGASYNEQFF. The CDR3 region has the DNA TGCGCCAGCAGCCCGAGGACAGGAGCTTCCTACAATGAGCAGTTCTTC.

The chain is built from TRBV19 and TRBJ1-5; unclear D gene. V was cut by 2 bases and J by 4 bases, with 15 bases left in between. CDR3 length equals 16 residues. Germline CDR1 reads LNHDA; CDR2 reads SQIVND (reference sequence). The CDR3: CASSIFPGTGNQPQHF. CDR3 nucleotide sequence: TGTGCCAGTAGTATATTCCCAGGAACGGGAAATCAGCCCCAGCATTTT.

The V call is TRBV7-9, the J call TRBJ2-5, with 13 positions matching TRBD2. The CDR3 length is 15 residues. Germline V gene sequence: CDR1 SEHNR, CDR2 FQNEAQ (reference sequence). Trimming cost V 1 base and J 4 bases; bases outside gene matches: 0. Here the CDR3 reads CASSLGTSGGETQYF. The CDR3, as DNA: TGTGCCAGCAGCTTAGGGACTAGCGGGGGAGAGACCCAGTACTTC. Filled out from reference TRBV7-9 and TRBJ2-5, the complete variable domain reads DTGVSQNPRHKITKRGQNVTFRCDPISEHNRLYWYRQTLGQGPEFLTYFQNEAQLEKSRLLSDRFSAERPKGSFSTLEIQRTEQGDSAMYLCASSLGTSGGETQYFGPGTRLLVL.

This sequence joins TRBV27 and TRBJ1-4, with TRBD1 as a possible D gene (5 bases). Trimming shortened V by 2 bases and J by 5 bases, and 21 bases separated the two germline ends. Germline V gene lookup returns CDR1 MNHEY and CDR2 SMNVEV (reference sequence). CDR3 size: 18 residues. The CDR3 region is CASSLIFPPREGNEKLFF. The CDR3 coding sequence is TGTGCCAGCAGTTTAATTTTCCCCCCCAGGGAGGGGAATGAAAAACTGTTTTTT.

V and J are TRBV19 and TRBJ2-1; D is possibly TRBD2 (5 bases). The CDR3 has 13 residues. V shed 7 bases and J shed 2 bases, with 9 bases lying between them. Germline CDR1 and CDR2: LNHDA and SQIVND (reference sequence). The CDR3 loop reads CASISGTYNEQFF. CDR3 nucleotides: TGTGCCAGTATAAGCGGAACCTACAATGAGCAGTTCTTC.